Only a few counts were recorded for the clone carrying this T cell receptor (beta chain). Its antigen is unidentified. This sample stems from a study of post-analysis software for immune sequencing data. Study results and caveats: About 5 TRBV segments occurring more often in patients than controls included TRBV5-6, TRBV5-1 and TRBV20-1.

Germline V gene sequence: CDR1 DFQATT, CDR2 SNEGSKA (reference sequence). The CDR3 is 13 residues long. V was trimmed by 6 bases and J by 3 bases, leaving 14 bases between them. The TCR beta cDNA libraries carried unique molecular identifiers. TCRdb fed the PCR reads into MiXCR, producing one record per CDR3 protein. There are 250,000 to 300,000 distinct CDR3 sequences in the sample; 35% to 45% occur only once, and around 5.2% lies in the top ten. The rearrangement joins TRBV20-1 to TRBJ1-1; the D is unclear. Sequencing used blood. This receptor was obtained from a girl aged 5-17 years with multiple sclerosis. CDR3 bases: TGCAGTGCGCTGGGGAGGGTGGACACTGAAGCTTTCTTT. This encodes CSALGRVDTEAFF.